These 20 T cell receptor beta chains originate from one sample sequenced in a study of cytomegalovirus exposure and HLA in healthy donors. Researchers ran the PCR with 60 Vbeta and 13 Jbeta primers. Here immunoSEQ multiplex PCR was the method, and the copy in TCRdb shows in-frame clones only, minus some. In the table there are about 160,000 clones, about 85% of which are singletons. The sample was PBMCs. The receptors shown here come from a man aged 18 to 30 in good health and CMV-seropositive.

The chain carries TRBV10-3 and TRBJ2-7; D may be TRBD1 (6 bases). The germline V gene has CDR1 ENHRY and CDR2 SYGVKD. The ends were cut back, 0 bases at V and 2 bases at J, with 14 bases in the middle. CDR3 length equals 16 residues. This CDR3 reads CAISESWTAGTYEQYF. The CDR3 DNA reads as TGTGCCATCAGTGAGTCTTGGACAGCCGGCACCTACGAGCAGTACTTC.

The chain is built from TRBV30 and TRBJ1-6, with D possibly being TRBD1 (5 bases). The germline gives CDR1 GTSNPN, CDR2 SVGIG (reference sequence). This CDR3 contains 14 residues. Trimming pared 5 bases from V and 0 bases from J, leaving 8 bases between. In DNA, the CDR3 is TGTGCCTGGCAGGGAGGCTCCTATAATTCACCCCTCCACTTT. This encodes CAWQGGSYNSPLHF.

The chain combines TRBV9 with TRBJ2-1, with 12 bases fitting TRBD1. The CDR3 contains 17 residues. V lost 6 bases and J lost 8; bases outside the gene matches: 15. Per the germline V gene, CDR1 is SGDLS and CDR2 is YYNGEE. This CDR3 is CASTQGGTGGAIHEQFF. The CDR3, as DNA: TGTGCCAGCACCCAAGGAGGGACAGGGGGCGCGATTCATGAGCAGTTCTTC.

This chain joins TRBV4-1 and TRBJ2-1; D not resolved. CDR1 and CDR2 from the germline V gene are MGHRA and YSYEKL. The V end was cut by 2 bases, the J end by 0 bases, with 11 bases between. This CDR3 region has 16 residues. Here the CDR3 reads CASSQIDMISYNEQFF. Here the CDR3 DNA reads TGCGCCAGCAGCCAAATAGACATGATCTCCTACAATGAGCAGTTCTTC.

J is TRBJ1-6 and V is TRBV19; perhaps TRBD1 as D (5 bases). CDR1 is LNHDA and CDR2 is SQIVND in the germline V gene (reference sequence). The CDR3 has 14 amino acids. V lost 3 bases, J lost 8 bases, and 11 bases lay in between. The CDR3 DNA follows: TGTGCCAGTAGTATGGTCAGGGCGGATTCACCCCTCCACTTT. Its protein is CASSMVRADSPLHF.

The rearrangement uses TRBV7-2 and TRBJ2-7; 8 bases are shared with TRBD2. CDR1 is SGHTA and CDR2 is FQGNSA in the germline V gene. CDR3 length: 14 amino acids. The junction had 7 bases not matched to a gene; V was cut back by 5 bases and J by 4 bases. The CDR3 coding sequence is TGTGCCAGCAGCCCAGCGGCGGGGGGTTACGAGCAGTACTTC. Residues: CASSPAAGGYEQYF.

The chain employs TRBV7-6 and TRBJ2-7; perhaps TRBD1 as D (6 bases). The V gene lost 0 bases and the J gene lost 3 bases, with 9 bases spanning the gap. Germline CDR1 SGHVS, CDR2 FNYEAQ. The CDR3 is made up of 14 amino acids. The CDR3 loop reads CASSLATGLYEQYF. CDR3 nucleotides: TGTGCCAGCAGCTTAGCGACAGGCCTCTACGAGCAGTACTTC.

V usage is TRBV13 and J usage is TRBJ1-1, with no clear D. Trimming shortened V by 0 bases and J by 4 bases, and 12 bases separated the two germline ends. CDR3 length: 15 residues. Looked up from germline, CDR1 is PRHDT and CDR2 is FYEKMQ (reference sequence). CDR3 region: CASSLGEGRSTEAFF. The DNA for the CDR3 is TGTGCCAGCAGCTTAGGAGAAGGGAGGTCCACTGAAGCTTTCTTT.

V and J are TRBV7-2 and TRBJ1-4; 8 bases agree with TRBD1. Germline V gene data show CDR1 as SGHTA and CDR2 as FQGNSA. After removal of 6 bases from V and 3 bases from J, the junction contained 3 bases not matched to a gene. The CDR3 length is 14 residues. CDR3 nucleotide sequence: TGTGCCAGCAGAACACAGGGGGCTAATGAAAAACTGTTTTTT. Translation gives CASRTQGANEKLFF.

A note on this clone: The junction does not match germline at one end; this may be a read error. The V gene is TRBV9, the J gene TRBJ2-6; the match to TRBD1 covers 8 bases. The germline gives CDR1 SGDLS, CDR2 YYNGEE. This CDR3 has 17 amino acids. The CDR3 sequence: CASSAGQAGSGANGLTF. Written as DNA, the CDR3 is TGTGCCAGCAGCGCGGGACAGGCTGGCTCTGGGGCCAACGGCCTGACTTTC.

The chain combines TRBV7-9 with TRBJ2-2; TRBD2 is a possible D gene (5 bases). CDR1 is SEHNR, CDR2 FQNEAQ, per germline (reference sequence). The CDR3 contains 16 residues. V was clipped by 5 bases and J by 0 bases, with 13 bases between them. CDR3 loop: CASSPRGVANTGELFF. The CDR3 DNA reads as TGTGCCAGCAGCCCACGGGGAGTCGCGAACACCGGGGAGCTGTTTTTT.

The V and J genes are TRBV5-1 and TRBJ2-5, with 8 positions matching TRBD1. The J call is uncertain, as TRBJ2-7 better fits the DNA end. The germline CDR1 and CDR2 sequences are SGHRS and YFSETQ. The CDR3 loop spans 15 amino acids. The CDR3 loop is CASSLGTGLTYEQYF. The CDR3 nucleotides read TGCGCCAGCAGCTTGGGGACAGGGCTTACCTACGAGCAGTACTTC.

The rearrangement joins TRBV6-6 to TRBJ1-2; 9 nucleotides agree with TRBD1. From germline, CDR1 is MNHNY and CDR2 SVGAGI (reference sequence). J lost 7 bases, V lost 5 bases, and 8 bases had no gene match. CDR3 length: 14 amino acids. The CDR3 sequence is CASSPIQGAGGYTF. CDR3 DNA sequence: TGTGCCAGCAGTCCTATACAGGGGGCCGGTGGCTACACCTTC.

This rearrangement joins TRBV5-4 to TRBJ1-2; 8 bases agree with TRBD1. Germline CDR1 and CDR2: SGHNT and YYREEE (reference sequence). The CDR3 sequence is 13 residues long. The ends lost 6 bases at V and 8 bases at J; junction bases unmatched: 9. CDR3 nucleotides: TGTGCCAGCATCATGGACAGGGCCAAGGGCTACACCTTC. Translating gives CASIMDRAKGYTF.

This rearrangement joins TRBV6-5 to TRBJ2-2; TRBD2 might be the D (6 bases). The CDR3 length is 15 residues. The germline CDR1 and CDR2 sequences are MNHEY and SVGAGI. V gave up 8 bases and J gave up 0 bases, with 13 bases separating them. The CDR3 DNA follows: TGTGCCAGCCGGAGGGGCACTACGAACACCGGGGAGCTGTTTTTT. This encodes CASRRGTTNTGELFF.

The chain uses TRBV7-2 and TRBJ2-2, with D possibly being TRBD1 (5 bases). Per germline, CDR1 SGHTA and CDR2 FQGNSA. The CDR3 sequence is 13 residues long. Deletions cut 5 bases from V and 4 bases from J, with 8 bases between. The CDR3 coding sequence is TGTGCCAGCAGCCCTAGGGGCACCGGGGAGCTGTTTTTT. It is translated as CASSPRGTGELFF.

The chain couples TRBV6-1 to TRBJ1-2; 9 nucleotides line up with TRBD1. CDR3 length: 15 residues. The germline CDR1 and CDR2 sequences are MNHNS and SASEGT. With 6 bases clipped from V and 6 bases from J, the junction kept 11 bases outside the gene matches. The CDR3 spells CASRGTKGQGNGYTF. CDR3 bases: TGTGCCAGCAGGGGAACCAAGGGACAGGGAAATGGCTACACCTTC.

This clone was observed once. The chain couples TRBV7-2 to TRBJ2-5; 8 bases are a match to TRBD1. J lost 1 base, V lost 5 bases, and 3 bases had no gene match. CDR3 length: 14 residues. Germline CDR1 reads SGHTA; CDR2 reads FQGNSA. The CDR3 spells CASSRTGIQETQYF. In nucleotides, the CDR3 is TGTGCCAGCAGCCGGACAGGGATCCAAGAGACCCAGTACTTC.

The chain recombines TRBV7-3 with TRBJ2-1, with 9 bases identical to TRBD2. The J segment lost 6 bases and the V segment lost 5 bases, leaving 8 bases of the junction unmatched. CDR1 SGHTA and CDR2 FQGTGA come from the germline V gene. The CDR3 sequence is 15 residues long. The CDR3 loop reads CASSMRGGLPNEQFF. The CDR3 nucleotides are TGTGCCAGCAGCATGCGGGGGGGCCTTCCCAATGAGCAGTTCTTC.

The chain links TRBV6-1 to TRBJ1-2; 7 bases match TRBD1. The CDR3 loop spans 13 amino acids. With V trimmed by 7 bases and J by 4 bases, 6 bases remained unmatched. Germline V lookup: CDR1 MNHNS, CDR2 SASEGT. CDR3: CASTYRDSYGYTF. CDR3 DNA: TGTGCCAGCACCTACCGGGACAGCTATGGCTACACCTTC.